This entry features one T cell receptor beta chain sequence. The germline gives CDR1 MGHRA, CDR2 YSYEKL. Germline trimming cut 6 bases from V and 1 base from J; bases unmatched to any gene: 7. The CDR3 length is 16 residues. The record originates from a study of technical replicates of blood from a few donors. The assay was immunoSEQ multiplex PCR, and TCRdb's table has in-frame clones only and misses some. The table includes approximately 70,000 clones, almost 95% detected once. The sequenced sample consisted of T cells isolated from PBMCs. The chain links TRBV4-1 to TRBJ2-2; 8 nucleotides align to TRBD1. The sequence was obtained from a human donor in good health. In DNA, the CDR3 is TGCGCCAGCAGGGATACCGGGACAGGGAACACCGGGGAGCTGTTTTTT. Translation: CASRDTGTGNTGELFF.